The 9 T cell receptor beta chains below all came from one sample that was sequenced in a study of T cell responses to AZD1222 COVID-19 vaccine. The protocol was immunoSEQ multiplex PCR, while the TCRdb copy is restricted to in-frame clones and leaves out a portion. The table has some 200,000 clones, 90% to 95% seen once. Sequencing was performed on peripheral blood, taken 28 days after the second AZD1222 dose. The source is an adult who received the AZD1222 COVID-19 vaccine.

This clone was detected only once. The V gene is TRBV7-6, the J gene TRBJ1-3; TRBD1 matches 9 bases. V shed 3 bases, J shed 4 bases, and the junction held 10 bases outside the gene matches. The CDR3 is 17 amino acids. Germline lookup yields CDR1 SGHVS and CDR2 FNYEAQ. For the CDR3, the DNA is TGTGCCAGCAGCTTCACACAGGGGGCTCTGACAGGAAACACCATATATTTT. Translating it yields CASSFTQGALTGNTIYF.

V gene TRBV21-1 combines with J gene TRBJ2-3; whether TRBD2, the table's D call, matches the DNA was not checked. TRBV21-1 is tagged as a pseudogene. There are 14 residues in the CDR3. CDR3 in amino acids: CASSVTGFVDTQYF. In nucleotides, the CDR3 is TGTGCCAGCAGCGTCACCGGTTTTGTGGATACGCAGTATTTT.

The V and J genes are TRBV13 and TRBJ1-2; no reliable D call. The CDR3 has 15 amino acids. V lost 5 bases to trimming and J lost 5 bases, with 18 bases between them. Germline V gives CDR1 PRHDT, CDR2 FYEKMQ (reference sequence). CDR3 protein: CASSPVGVSGYGYTF. The CDR3 DNA reads as TGTGCCAGCAGCCCCGTCGGCGTCTCGGGGTATGGCTACACCTTC. Variable domain in full (rest from reference TRBV13 and TRBJ1-2): AAGVIQSPRHLIKEKRETATLKCYPIPRHDTVYWYQQGPGQDPQFLISFYEKMQSDKGSIPDRFSAQQFSDYHSELNMSSLELGDSALYFCASSPVGVSGYGYTFGSGTRLTVV.

The rearrangement links TRBV6-2 or TRBV6-3 to TRBJ1-1; D possibly corresponds to TRBD1 (5 bases). The CDR3 is 15 amino acids. The germline gives CDR1 MNHEY, CDR2 SVGEGT. Between the trimmed V and J ends, which lost 2 bases and 0 bases, there was a span of 10 bases. CDR3 DNA sequence: TGTGCCAGCAGTTACACCGGGGGGGTGAACACTGAAGCTTTCTTT. The encoded protein is CASSYTGGVNTEAFF.

In its sample, this clone was seen once. The chain recombines TRBV6-5 with TRBJ1-6, with D tentatively TRBD1 (5 bases). The ends were cut back, 7 bases at V and 8 bases at J, with 15 bases in the middle. There are 14 residues in the CDR3. Germline CDR1 reads MNHEY; CDR2 reads SVGAGI. For the CDR3, the DNA is TGTGCCAGCAAAGGCGGGGACCTCTATTCACCCCTCCACTTT. Its protein product is CASKGGDLYSPLHF.

This sequence joins TRBV6-4 and TRBJ1-5; perhaps TRBD1 as D (6 bases). This CDR3 spans 13 amino acids. V lost 6 bases and J lost 4, with 10 bases in between. Germline CDR1 MRHNA, CDR2 SNTAGT. CDR3 region: CASSAQGNQPQHF. The CDR3 bases are TGTGCCAGCAGCGCACAGGGAAATCAGCCCCAGCATTTT.

The chain uses TRBV7-9 and TRBJ1-1; 8 bases map to TRBD1. J was trimmed by 1 base and V by 7 bases; bases with no gene match: 11. The CDR3 covers 16 residues. Germline-derived CDR1 and CDR2 are SEHNR and FQNEAQ (reference sequence). CDR3 bases: TGTGCCAGCACCATGGCGGCCGGACAGGGGAACACTGAAGCTTTCTTT. This codes for CASTMAAGQGNTEAFF.

The rearrangement uses TRBV5-4 and TRBJ2-2; 8 nucleotides match TRBD2. The CDR3 has 15 residues. V lost 0 bases and J lost 5; bases outside the gene matches: 3. Per germline, CDR1 SGHNT and CDR2 YYREEE (reference sequence). The CDR3 nucleotides are TGTGCCAGCAGCTTGGTGTTAGCGGGGACCGGGGAGCTGTTTTTT. It specifies CASSLVLAGTGELFF. Variable domain in full (rest from reference TRBV5-4 and TRBJ2-2): ETGVTQSPTHLIKTRGQQVTLRCSSQSGHNTVSWYQQALGQGPQFIFQYYREEENGRGNFPPRFSGLQFPNYSSELNVNALELDDSALYLCASSLVLAGTGELFFGEGSRLTVL.

The chain is built from TRBV4-1 and TRBJ1-2, with D possibly matching TRBD1 (5 bases). In germline, CDR1 is MGHRA, CDR2 YSYEKL. The germline V and J ends were trimmed by 1 base and 4 bases, with 13 bases remaining between them. This CDR3 is 15 amino acids long. CDR3 in DNA: TGCGCCAGCAGCCAAGGGGACGGTAACGTCTATGGCTACACCTTC. It yields the protein CASSQGDGNVYGYTF.